These 3 T cell receptor beta chains came from one sample sequenced in a study of blood T cells in healthy people across ages. Combining a sample-barcoded 5' primer with a J-beta primer mix, a second PCR ran for 7 to 11 cycles. TCRdb called the 5' RACE reads again in MiXCR, with one record for every CDR3 protein. The sample holds about 800,000 distinct CDR3 sequences, around a quarter seen once. This same sample was also taken into another study, of T cells of mothers and their children.

The specimen sequenced was blood. The receptors were gathered from a boy aged 10-17 years in good health.

This clonotype appeared a few times. The chain joins TRBV3-1 to TRBJ2-3; no reliable D call. CDR1 LGHDT and CDR2 YNNKEL come from the germline V gene (reference sequence). The V gene lost 0 bases and the J gene lost 3 bases, with 10 bases spanning the gap. This CDR3 region has 15 residues. As DNA, the CDR3 is TGTGCCAGCAGCCAAGATTCGGTAGGGACAGATACGCAGTATTTT. Encoded protein: CASSQDSVGTDTQYF.

This clonotype showed up just a few times. The J gene is TRBJ2-1, the V gene TRBV29-1; 14 bases are shared with TRBD2. The CDR3 is 15 residues long. Per germline, CDR1 SQVTM and CDR2 ANQGSEA. V lost 6 bases to trimming and J lost 2 bases; unmatched junction nucleotides: 3. CDR3 DNA: TGCAGCGTGGGGACTAGCGGGGGTACCTACAATGAGCAGTTCTTC. This encodes CSVGTSGGTYNEQFF.

The chain carries TRBV13 and TRBJ2-5; possible D gene TRBD2, 5 bases. Germline CDR1 is PRHDT and CDR2 is FYEKMQ (reference sequence). Trimming removed 6 bases from V and 5 bases from J, with 16 bases in between. The CDR3 has 14 residues. DNA of the CDR3: TGTGCCAGCAGTTTTAGAGCGGAGTCCGAGACCCAGTACTTC. Its protein product is CASSFRAESETQYF.